This T cell receptor beta chain was recorded in a study of cytomegalovirus exposure and HLA in healthy donors. PCR involved 60 Vbeta and 13 Jbeta primers. The data were produced by immunoSEQ multiplex PCR, yet TCRdb's version contains in-frame clones alone and is incomplete. Of 150,000 or so clones in the sample, nearly 10% were seen once. The specimen sequenced was PBMCs. The clonotype comes from a man between 45 and 60 years old in good health and CMV-seronegative.

The CDR3 DNA follows: TGTGCCAGCAGCCGGGGGGGCCGCTACGAGCAGTACTTC. It specifies CASSRGGRYEQYF. This sequence joins TRBV28 and TRBJ2-7, with 8 bases matching TRBD2. The germline V gene has CDR1 MDHEN and CDR2 SYDVKM. The CDR3 is made up of 13 amino acids. V gave up 6 bases and J gave up 3 bases; unmatched junction bases: 4.